Presented here are 26 T cell receptor beta chains from one specimen sequenced in a study of Tregs in tolerant kidney transplant recipients. Related graft donors supplied nonmyeloablative bone marrow transplants, and mixed chimerism was transient. The repertoire was sequenced with immunoSEQ multiplex PCR; TCRdb's copy has only in-frame clones and lacks some. The table records 80,000 or so clones, roughly 90% of them present only once. The material was CD4+ T cells from blood (PBMCs), obtained 24 months after the transplant. These TCRs come from a human patient who received a combined kidney and bone marrow transplant. The graft donor may have contributed some T cells.

The chain recombines TRBV28 with TRBJ2-3; weak D call: TRBD2 (6 bases). There are 13 residues in the CDR3. V dropped 7 bases and J dropped 1 base, with 9 bases sitting between them. Germline CDR1 MDHEN, CDR2 SYDVKM. The CDR3 sequence is CASNRLGTDTQYF. The DNA for the CDR3 is TGTGCCAGCAACCGACTAGGCACAGATACGCAGTATTTT.

This chain connects TRBV27 to TRBJ2-7, with D possibly matching TRBD2 (5 bases). V dropped 4 bases and J dropped 0 bases, with 10 bases sitting between them. This CDR3 is 14 amino acids long. Germline values: CDR1 MNHEY, CDR2 SMNVEV (reference sequence). CDR3 in DNA: TGTGCCAGCAGTTATCGGAGGAGCTCCTACGAGCAGTACTTC. Its protein product is CASSYRRSSYEQYF.

The chain couples TRBV10-1 to TRBJ2-2; 11 bases are shared with TRBD2. V trimming: 3 bases; J trimming: 3 bases; junction bases outside the gene matches: 9. The CDR3 sequence is 18 residues long. Germline CDR1 is WNHNN and CDR2 is SYGVQD (reference sequence). CDR3 protein: CASSDAIAGGRYTGELFF. The CDR3 bases are TGCGCCAGCAGTGACGCAATAGCGGGAGGGCGTTACACCGGGGAGCTGTTTTTT.

This clone was recorded once. The chain has TRBV7-2 and TRBJ1-3; D is unclear. The CDR3 has 16 residues. V was pared by 5 bases and J by 2 bases, with 16 bases between. Germline loops: CDR1 SGHTA, CDR2 FQGNSA. The CDR3 nucleotides are TGTGCCAGCAGCCCAGGCGGGCCGACGACTGGAAACACCATATATTTT. Translating it yields CASSPGGPTTGNTIYF.

The chain has TRBV18 and TRBJ2-5; TRBD2 matches 9 bases. Germline trimming cut 0 bases from V and 2 bases from J; bases unmatched to any gene: 7. The CDR3 has 17 residues. Germline CDR1 KGHSH, CDR2 LQKENI. CDR3 coding DNA: TGTGCCAGCTCACCACCGTCTGCGGGAGGGGCTCAAGAGACCCAGTACTTC. It encodes CASSPPSAGGAQETQYF.

This chain connects TRBV27 to TRBJ2-7; 11 positions match TRBD1. Losses at the gene ends were 3 bases for V and 3 bases for J; bases not matched to a gene: 4. The germline V gene encodes CDR1 MNHEY and CDR2 SMNVEV (reference sequence). CDR3 size: 15 residues. This chain's CDR3 is CASSFGDRGIYEQYF. CDR3 in DNA: TGTGCCAGCAGTTTTGGGGACAGGGGGATCTACGAGCAGTACTTC.

The chain has TRBV5-1 and TRBJ2-1, with D possibly being TRBD1 (5 bases). CDR3 length: 13 residues. V lost 0 bases and J 13 bases, leaving 14 bases between the germline ends. Germline V gives CDR1 SGHRS, CDR2 YFSETQ. The CDR3 reads CASSLGGSAGQFF. For the CDR3, the DNA is TGCGCCAGCAGCTTGGGGGGCTCTGCTGGACAGTTCTTC.

V usage is TRBV5-1 and J usage is TRBJ1-4; 7 bases are shared with TRBD1. Trimming removed 4 bases from V and 2 bases from J; junction bases left unmatched: 8. The length of the CDR3 is 16 residues. Germline loops: CDR1 SGHRS, CDR2 YFSETQ. CDR3 in amino acids: CASSPVLQGTNEKLFF. The CDR3 DNA follows: TGCGCCAGCAGCCCGGTCCTACAGGGGACTAATGAAAAACTGTTTTTT.

The J gene is TRBJ2-1, the V gene TRBV5-1, with 8 positions matching TRBD2. The CDR3 length is 14 residues. J gave up 9 bases and V 4 bases, and 9 bases lay outside the gene matches. Germline assignment: CDR1 SGHRS and CDR2 YFSETQ. CDR3 protein: CASSQFNGRGEQFF. The CDR3 nucleotides read TGCGCCAGCAGCCAGTTTAACGGGAGGGGTGAGCAGTTCTTC.

The chain recombines TRBV9 with TRBJ2-7; D may be TRBD2 (5 bases). Germline V CDR1 and CDR2: SGDLS, YYNGEE. The CDR3 is 15 amino acids. Between the trimmed V and J ends, which lost 0 bases and 1 base, there was a span of 11 bases. The CDR3 DNA reads TGTGCCAGCAGCGTAGGATCACGGGGATCCTACGAGCAGTACTTC. Translation gives CASSVGSRGSYEQYF.

The chain joins TRBV4-2 to TRBJ2-7; TRBD2 matches at 12 bases. The CDR3 spans 16 residues. CDR1 LGHNA and CDR2 YNFKEQ come from the germline V gene. The V and J ends lost 2 bases and 6 bases, in that order; junction bases with no gene match: 8. CDR3 amino acids: CASSQPTSGGRFEQYF. The CDR3 DNA sequence: TGTGCCAGCAGCCAACCGACTAGCGGGGGAAGATTCGAGCAGTACTTC.

The chain combines TRBV18 with TRBJ2-2; 7 nucleotides align to TRBD1. Germline V gene data show CDR1 as KGHSH and CDR2 as LQKENI. J gave up 2 bases and V 3 bases, and 3 bases lay outside the gene matches. This CDR3 has 15 amino acids. CDR3 coding DNA: TGTGCCAGCTCACCGGACAGGATCAACACCGGGGAGCTGTTTTTT. This codes for CASSPDRINTGELFF.

The V call is TRBV14, the J call TRBJ2-1; 8 bases match TRBD2. V dropped 8 bases and J dropped 5; count of bases not matched to a gene: 5. In germline, CDR1 is SGHDN, CDR2 FVKESK. This CDR3 has 13 residues. The CDR3 is CASRLATDNEQFF. As DNA, the CDR3 is TGTGCCAGCCGACTAGCGACAGACAATGAGCAGTTCTTC.

This sequence joins TRBV27 and TRBJ2-7, with a weak D call TRBD1 (6 bases). The CDR3 runs to 15 residues. Trimming removed 4 bases at V and 2 bases at J, with 15 bases between. Germline lookup yields CDR1 MNHEY and CDR2 SMNVEV (reference sequence). Here the CDR3 DNA reads TGTGCCAGCAGTTATCTGGGGGCGTCGGCCTACGAGCAGTACTTC. Its protein product is CASSYLGASAYEQYF.

The chain uses TRBV7-9 and TRBJ1-2; D call uncertain. V lost 3 bases and J 7 bases, leaving 21 bases between the germline ends. The V gene's germline CDR1 is SEHNR and CDR2 FQNEAQ (reference sequence). This CDR3 is 16 amino acids long. CDR3 sequence reads: CASSFPETNGDGGYTF. The CDR3 bases are TGTGCCAGCAGCTTTCCCGAGACAAACGGTGACGGTGGCTACACCTTC.

The gene calls are TRBV2 and TRBJ2-3; 8 bases agree with TRBD2. Germline-derived CDR1 and CDR2 are SNHLY and FYNNEI. J was trimmed by 2 bases and V by 6 bases; bases with no gene match: 7. This CDR3 has 15 amino acids. This CDR3 reads CASRRTSGLTDTQYF. The CDR3 nucleotides are TGTGCCAGCAGAAGAACTAGCGGCCTCACAGATACGCAGTATTTT.

The genes are TRBV29-1 and TRBJ2-7; possibly TRBD1 for D (7 bases). V lost 7 bases and J lost 2, with 12 bases in between. The V gene's germline CDR1 is SQVTM and CDR2 ANQGSEA. The CDR3 has 12 residues. The CDR3 sequence is CSGRDSAYEQYF. Here the CDR3 DNA reads TGCAGCGGGCGGGACAGTGCCTACGAGCAGTACTTC.

The chain uses TRBV6-1 and TRBJ1-3, with unresolved D. The V end was cut by 5 bases, the J end by 1 base, with 9 bases between. The CDR3 runs to 14 residues. CDR1 is MNHNS, CDR2 SASEGT, per germline. The CDR3 loop reads CASSPGRSGNTIYF. The CDR3 DNA is TGTGCCAGCAGTCCGGGTAGGTCTGGAAACACCATATATTTT.

The V gene is TRBV5-1, the J gene TRBJ1-1, with TRBD1 matching over 7 bases. V shed 4 bases and J 5 bases; nucleotides not matched to a gene: 14. Germline V gives CDR1 SGHRS, CDR2 YFSETQ. The CDR3 runs 16 residues. As DNA, the CDR3 is TGCGCCAGCAGCGGCGAGGGGCCAGGGGGAGTGACTGAAGCTTTCTTT. This sequence encodes CASSGEGPGGVTEAFF.

This chain connects TRBV18 to TRBJ2-5, with TRBD2 matching over 9 bases. V lost 6 bases to trimming and J lost 4 bases; unmatched junction nucleotides: 18. The length of the CDR3 is 18 residues. Germline assignment: CDR1 KGHSH and CDR2 LQKENI. CDR3: CASSPPASSGGPRETQYF. The CDR3 region has the DNA TGTGCCAGCTCCCCCCCCGCCTCGAGCGGGGGGCCGCGAGAGACCCAGTACTTC.

The rearrangement uses TRBV5-4 and TRBJ2-5; D gene ambiguous. CDR1 is SGHNT, CDR2 YYREEE, per germline (reference sequence). This CDR3 has 11 amino acids. The ends were cut back, 2 bases at V and 3 bases at J, with 2 bases in the middle. The CDR3 nucleotides are TGTGCCAGCAGCTTCAAAGAGACCCAGTACTTC. The encoded protein is CASSFKETQYF.

The chain carries TRBV28 and TRBJ2-7; the D is unclear. The germline V gene has CDR1 MDHEN and CDR2 SYDVKM. The CDR3 contains 13 residues. Trimming shortened V by 3 bases and J by 3 bases, and 9 bases separated the two germline ends. CDR3 protein: CASSLSRVYEQYF. Written as DNA, the CDR3 is TGTGCCAGCAGTTTGTCCCGGGTCTACGAGCAGTACTTC.

The chain carries TRBV30 and TRBJ1-2; 11 bases match TRBD1. The CDR3 runs to 14 residues. Germline V gene data show CDR1 as GTSNPN and CDR2 as SVGIG (reference sequence). The J segment lost 3 bases and the V segment lost 2 bases, leaving 2 bases of the junction unmatched. For the CDR3, the DNA is TGTGCCTGGAGTAGGGACAGGGGGGACTATGGCTACACCTTC. This codes for CAWSRDRGDYGYTF.

Here the CDR3 DNA reads TGTGCCAGCAGTTCTATACAGGGACGAAGCACTGAAGCTTTCTTT. Its protein product is CASSSIQGRSTEAFF. This chain connects TRBV27 to TRBJ1-1; the D gene is possibly TRBD1 (6 bases). The CDR3 runs 15 residues. Germline V CDR1 and CDR2: MNHEY, SMNVEV (reference sequence). With 4 bases removed from V and 4 bases from J, the gap between germline ends came to 16 bases.

The chain recombines TRBV9 with TRBJ2-7; maybe TRBD1 (7 bases). The ends were cut back, 0 bases at V and 6 bases at J, with 13 bases in the middle. In germline, CDR1 is SGDLS, CDR2 YYNGEE. This CDR3 is built from 14 residues. CDR3 DNA: TGTGCCAGCAGCGTAGGGGCCCAGGGGGGCGAGCAGTACTTC. Translation gives CASSVGAQGGEQYF.

J is TRBJ2-3 and V is TRBV5-1, with D perhaps TRBD2 (7 bases). Germline values: CDR1 SGHRS, CDR2 YFSETQ. V shed 0 bases and J shed 0 bases, with 14 bases lying between them. This CDR3 has 17 residues. This chain's CDR3 is CASSLGGGHPSTDTQYF. The CDR3 DNA reads TGCGCCAGCAGCTTGGGCGGGGGACATCCTAGCACAGATACGCAGTATTTT.